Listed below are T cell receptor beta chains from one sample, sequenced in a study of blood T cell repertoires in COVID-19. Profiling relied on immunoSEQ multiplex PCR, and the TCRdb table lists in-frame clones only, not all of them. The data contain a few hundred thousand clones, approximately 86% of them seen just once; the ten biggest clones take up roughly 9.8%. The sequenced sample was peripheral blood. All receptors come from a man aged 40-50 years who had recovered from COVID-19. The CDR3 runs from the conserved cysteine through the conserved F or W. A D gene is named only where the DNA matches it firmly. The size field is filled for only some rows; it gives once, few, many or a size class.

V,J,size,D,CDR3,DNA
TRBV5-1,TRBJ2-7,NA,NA,CASSLDGGKSYEQYF,TGCGCCAGCAGCTTGGACGGGGGTAAGTCCTACGAGCAGTACTTC
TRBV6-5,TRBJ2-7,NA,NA,CASSSGLRTDSEQYF,TGTGCCAGCAGCTCCGGGCTGCGGACAGACTCCGAGCAGTACTTC
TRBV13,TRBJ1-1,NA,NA,CATGGQNTEAFF,TGTGCCACCGGAGGCCAGAACACTGAAGCTTTCTTT
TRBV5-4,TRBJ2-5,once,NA,CASSLGSGGLETQYF,TGTGCCAGCAGCTTGGGGTCGGGGGGCCTGGAGACCCAGTACTTC
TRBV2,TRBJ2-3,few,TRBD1,CATAAEGAMGDTQYF,TGTGCCACAGCGGCCGAGGGGGCTATGGGAGATACGCAGTATTTT
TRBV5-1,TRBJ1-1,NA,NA,CASSFLVQGNTEAFF,TGCGCCAGCAGCTTTTTGGTACAGGGAAACACTGAAGCTTTCTTT
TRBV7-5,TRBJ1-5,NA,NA,CARSTGTDF,TGTGCCAGAAGCACAGGGACGGATTTT
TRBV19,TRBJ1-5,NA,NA,CASSTRGGDQPQHF,TGTGCCAGTAGTACCCGGGGAGGGGACCAGCCCCAGCATTTT
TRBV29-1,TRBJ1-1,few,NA,CSVEGVGGGEAFF,TGCAGCGTTGAAGGGGTAGGCGGTGGTGAAGCTTTCTTT
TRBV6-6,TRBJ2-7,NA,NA,CASRTRGGYEQYF,TGTGCCAGCAGGACCCGAGGGGGCTACGAGCAGTACTTC
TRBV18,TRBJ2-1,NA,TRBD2,CASSLRTSGSPEQFF,TGTGCCAGCTCACTCAGGACTAGCGGGAGTCCCGAGCAGTTCTTC
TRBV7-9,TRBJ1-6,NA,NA,CASSFDRFYNSPLHF,TGTGCCAGCAGCTTCGACAGATTCTATAATTCACCCCTCCACTTT
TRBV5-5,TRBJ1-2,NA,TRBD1,CASSLRGQGFGNYGYTF,TGTGCCAGCAGCTTGCGGGGACAGGGTTTCGGTAACTATGGCTACACCTTC
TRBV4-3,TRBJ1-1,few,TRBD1,CASSHVGTAEAFF,TGCGCCAGCAGCCACGTAGGGACAGCTGAAGCTTTCTTT
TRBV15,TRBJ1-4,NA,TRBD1,CATSRTKQGQGKLFF,TGTGCCACCAGCAGAACCAAACAGGGGCAGGGGAAACTGTTTTTT
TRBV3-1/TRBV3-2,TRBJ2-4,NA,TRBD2,CASSQGGTSGLAKNIQYF,TGTGCCAGCAGCCAAGGGGGGACTAGCGGGTTAGCCAAAAACATTCAGTACTTC
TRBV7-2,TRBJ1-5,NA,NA,CASRDRINQPQHF,TGTGCCAGCAGGGACAGAATCAATCAGCCCCAGCATTTT
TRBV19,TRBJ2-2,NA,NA,CASSRSSAGVAGELFF,TGTGCCAGTAGTAGGTCTTCTGCAGGGGTTGCCGGGGAGCTGTTTTTT
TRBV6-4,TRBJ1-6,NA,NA,CASSEQGSYNSPLHF,TGTGCCAGCAGTGAACAGGGCTCCTATAATTCACCCCTCCACTTT
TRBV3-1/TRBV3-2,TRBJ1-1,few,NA,CASSQRRGWEAFF,TGTGCCAGCAGCCAACGCAGGGGCTGGGAAGCTTTCTTT
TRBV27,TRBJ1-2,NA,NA,CASSFPLPAGNYGYTF,TGTGCCAGCAGTTTCCCCCTCCCGGCAGGGAACTATGGCTACACCTTC
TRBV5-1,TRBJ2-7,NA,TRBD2,CASSANPGLGGLEQYF,TGCGCCAGCAGCGCCAACCCGGGACTAGGAGGCCTCGAGCAGTACTTC
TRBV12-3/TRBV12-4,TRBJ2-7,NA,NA,CASSSPPDEQYF,TGTGCCAGCAGTTCCCCGCCGGACGAGCAGTACTTC
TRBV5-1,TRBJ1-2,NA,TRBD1,CASSSDRGGNGYTF,TGCGCCAGCAGCTCCGACAGGGGGGGAAATGGCTACACCTTC
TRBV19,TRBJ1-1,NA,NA,CASHRGGVMNTEAFF,TGTGCCAGCCATCGCGGGGGGGTGATGAACACTGAAGCTTTCTTT
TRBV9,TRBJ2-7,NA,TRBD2,CASSPEGTSGGYEQYF,TGTGCCAGCTCCCCGGAAGGGACTAGCGGGGGGTACGAGCAGTACTTC
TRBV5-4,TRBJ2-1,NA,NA,CASSLVGRDNEQFF,TGTGCCAGCAGCTTGGTGGGCCGAGACAATGAGCAGTTCTTC
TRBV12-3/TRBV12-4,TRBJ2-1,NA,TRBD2,CASNLLATQGQFF,TGTGCCAGCAACTTACTAGCGACCCAGGGGCAGTTCTTC
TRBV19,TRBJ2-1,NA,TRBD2,CASSSLAGGAYNEQFF,TGTGCCAGTAGTTCCTTAGCGGGGGGTGCCTACAATGAGCAGTTCTTC
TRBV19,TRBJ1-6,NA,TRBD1,CASSYLGQGLGNSPLHF,TGTGCCAGTAGTTACCTGGGACAGGGGCTGGGGAATTCACCCCTCCACTTT
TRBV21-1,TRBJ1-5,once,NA,CASSRTVSNQPQHF,TGTGCCAGCAGCAGGACAGTTAGCAATCAGCCCCAGCATTTT